One and the same sample provided the 25 T cell receptor beta chains below, sequenced in a study of naive and memory T cell subsets. Four PCR rounds used nested alpha and beta constant region primers plus the SP2 primer. TCRdb reprocessed the 5' RACE reads via MiXCR and lists one record per CDR3 protein. The data contain about 62,000 distinct CDR3 sequences, around 8% of them singletons. The library had UMIs added by 3' ligation of an oligonucleotide to TCR cDNA. The receptors were gathered from a female donor in good health.

This rearrangement joins TRBV12-3 or TRBV12-4 to TRBJ2-5; D might be TRBD2 (6 bases). The length of the CDR3 is 15 residues. V was shortened by 4 bases and J by 5 bases, with 17 bases between the two germline ends. This CDR3 reads CASSSAGSSGETQYF. CDR3 in DNA: TGTGCCAGCAGTTCCGCCGGGAGCAGTGGGGAGACCCAGTACTTC.

This clonotype turned up a few times. V usage is TRBV25-1 and J usage is TRBJ1-5; D may be TRBD1 (6 bases). Trimming cost V 2 bases and J 0 bases, with 20 bases left between them. The CDR3 length is 19 residues. CDR1 is MGHDK and CDR2 is SYGVNS in the germline V gene. CDR3 sequence (DNA): TGTGCCAGCAGTGAACTCACCAGGGGTAGGGGGTATAGCAATCAGCCCCAGCATTTT. Translated: CASSELTRGRGYSNQPQHF.

This clonotype has ten or more counts. The chain couples TRBV4-1 to TRBJ2-3; D remains ambiguous. The CDR3 extends over 14 amino acids. The V and J ends lost 6 bases and 2 bases respectively, with 12 bases between them. Germline CDR1 is MGHRA and CDR2 is YSYEKL. This CDR3 is CASSQQLDTDTQYF. DNA of the CDR3: TGCGCCAGCAGTCAACAGTTAGACACAGATACGCAGTATTTT.

This clonotype was observed many times. The chain joins TRBV29-1 to TRBJ1-2, with 7 bases that match TRBD1. The germline CDR1 and CDR2 sequences are SQVTM and ANQGSEA. V dropped 3 bases and J dropped 3; count of bases not matched to a gene: 7. The CDR3 extends over 14 amino acids. CDR3 in DNA: TGCAGCGTTGACGCACAGGGGACGGACTATGGCTACACCTTC. The encoded protein is CSVDAQGTDYGYTF.

This clonotype was seen a single time. One base away lies a much larger clone, so this may be a sequencing read error. This sequence joins TRBV18 and TRBJ1-6, with D possibly TRBD1 on 6 matching bases. The CDR3 has 13 amino acids. Germline V gene data show CDR1 as KGHSH and CDR2 as LQKENI. This chain's CDR3 is CASSPGDNSPLNF. CDR3 DNA sequence: TGTGCCAGCTCACCAGGGGACAATTCACCCCTCAACTTT. The full variable domain, its missing parts supplied by reference TRBV18 and TRBJ1-6, is NAGVMQNPRHLVRRRGQEARLRCSPMKGHSHVYWYRQLPEEGLKFMVYLQKENIIDESGMPKERFSAEFPKEGPSILRIQQVVRGDSAAYFCASSPGDNSPLNFGNGTRLTVT.

This clonotype was found many times. Compared with germline, one end of the junction differs, possibly owing to a read error. The V call is TRBV29-1, the J call TRBJ2-5; D remains unclear. Looked up from germline, CDR1 is SQVTM and CDR2 is ANQGSEA. The CDR3 has 10 residues. The CDR3 reads CSAEQETQYF. In nucleotides, the CDR3 is TGCAGCGCTGAACAAGAGACCCAGTACTTC.

This clonotype was seen only a few times. CDR3 loop: CASSLWGPNSGNTIYF. The CDR3 bases are TGTGCCAGCAGTTTATGGGGTCCGAACTCTGGAAACACCATATATTTT. V usage is TRBV12-3 or TRBV12-4 and J usage is TRBJ1-3; D is ambiguous. Trimming took 2 bases from V and 0 from J, leaving 11 bases between them. CDR3 length equals 16 residues.

The chain couples TRBV6-5 to TRBJ2-3; 7 positions match TRBD1. The CDR3 contains 14 residues. The V and J ends lost 6 bases and 3 bases, in that order; junction bases with no gene match: 6. The germline V gene encodes CDR1 MNHEY and CDR2 SVGAGI. The DNA for the CDR3 is TGTGCCAGCAGCAGAACGGGACAGACAGATACGCAGTATTTT. This translates into CASSRTGQTDTQYF.

Only a few counts were recorded for this clonotype. This chain connects TRBV28 to TRBJ1-1; D is undetermined. The CDR3 has 14 residues. The V end lost 8 bases, the J end lost 5 bases, and 18 bases lay between the germline ends. CDR1 is MDHEN and CDR2 is SYDVKM in the germline V gene. CDR3 sequence: CASPEDGRRTEAFF. CDR3 sequence (DNA): TGTGCCAGCCCCGAGGATGGGAGACGAACTGAAGCTTTCTTT.

This clonotype was seen a handful of times. The CDR3 DNA is TGTGCCAGTAGTATTCTGGCGAACACTGAAGCTTTCTTT. Translating it yields CASSILANTEAFF. The rearrangement uses TRBV19 and TRBJ1-1, with unresolved D. V was pared by 3 bases and J by 1 base, with 6 bases between. The germline CDR1 and CDR2 sequences are LNHDA and SQIVND (reference sequence). The CDR3 loop spans 13 amino acids.

The rearrangement uses TRBV6-2 or TRBV6-3 and TRBJ2-3; D not resolved. The CDR3 is 15 amino acids. Germline-derived CDR1 and CDR2 are MNHEY and SVGEGT. With 0 bases removed from V and 2 bases from J, the gap between germline ends came to 9 bases. The CDR3 loop reads CASSYSGGNTDTQYF. In nucleotides, the CDR3 is TGTGCCAGCAGTTACTCCGGCGGCAACACAGATACGCAGTATTTT.

This clonotype came up a few times. The chain combines TRBV3-1 with TRBJ2-4; D ambiguous. Trimming took 1 base from V and 6 from J, leaving 10 bases between them. The CDR3 is made up of 14 amino acids. The germline CDR1 and CDR2 sequences are LGHDT and YNNKEL (reference sequence). Here the CDR3 DNA reads TGTGCCAGCAGCCAAGTGGCGACGGGAAACATTCAGTACTTC. Translating gives CASSQVATGNIQYF.

This clonotype was observed a handful of times. The chain carries TRBV12-3 or TRBV12-4 and TRBJ1-1; D unresolved. This CDR3 region has 15 residues. Trimming pared 3 bases from V and 5 bases from J, leaving 16 bases between. CDR3 amino acids: CASSFRATSGTEAFF. As DNA, the CDR3 is TGTGCCAGCAGTTTTAGGGCCACTAGCGGGACTGAAGCTTTCTTT.

V is TRBV9 and J is TRBJ2-1, with 10 bases fitting TRBD2. The V segment lost 1 base and the J segment 3 bases; nucleotides outside the gene matches: 1. Germline CDR1 reads SGDLS; CDR2 reads YYNGEE. The CDR3 runs 15 residues. CDR3 in DNA: TGTGCCAGCAGCGTAACTAGCGGGATCTACAATGAGCAGTTCTTC. Translating gives CASSVTSGIYNEQFF. The variable domain in full, with the rest retrieved from reference TRBV9 and TRBJ2-1, is DSGVTQTPKHLITATGQRVTLRCSPRSGDLSVYWYQQSLDQGLQFLIQYYNGEERAKGNILERFSAQQFPDLHSELNLSSLELGDSALYFCASSVTSGIYNEQFFGPGTRLTVL.

This clonotype has a handful of counts. The chain combines TRBV15 with TRBJ2-3; 8 nucleotides agree with TRBD2. V lost 0 bases and J lost 2; bases outside the gene matches: 7. The CDR3 extends over 17 amino acids. Germline CDR1 is LNHNV and CDR2 is YYDKDF (reference sequence). The CDR3 DNA reads as TGTGCCACCAGCAGAGAAGGCGGGAGGCCTTTCACAGATACGCAGTATTTT. It yields the protein CATSREGGRPFTDTQYF.

This clonotype was seen at least ten times. This rearrangement joins TRBV29-1 to TRBJ2-1; no clear D. Germline-derived CDR1 and CDR2 are SQVTM and ANQGSEA. Trimming removed 6 bases at V and 9 bases at J, with 15 bases between. This CDR3 region has 12 residues. The CDR3 reads CSVSPPWGEQFF. The CDR3 DNA is TGCAGCGTCTCCCCACCGTGGGGTGAGCAGTTCTTC.

This clonotype was found many times. The chain joins TRBV28 to TRBJ1-2, with D unresolved. This CDR3 has 16 amino acids. From germline, CDR1 is MDHEN and CDR2 SYDVKM. V was cut by 5 bases and J by 0 bases, with 16 bases left in between. CDR3 in amino acids: CASSPFGGGANYGYTF. The CDR3 DNA sequence: TGTGCCAGCAGTCCCTTCGGCGGTGGAGCTAACTATGGCTACACCTTC.

The V and J genes are TRBV4-2 and TRBJ2-7; the match to TRBD2 covers 8 bases. Trimming took 0 bases from V and 7 from J; bases not matched to a gene: 5. CDR3 size: 14 residues. Germline assignment: CDR1 LGHNA and CDR2 YNFKEQ. CDR3 sequence reads: CASSQDAAGEEQYF. DNA of the CDR3: TGTGCCAGCAGCCAAGACGCAGCGGGAGAAGAGCAGTACTTC.

This clonotype has more than one count but fewer than ten. The rearrangement joins TRBV6-1 to TRBJ2-3; D is possibly TRBD2 (6 bases). The CDR3 is 15 amino acids. In germline, CDR1 is MNHNS, CDR2 SASEGT. The V and J ends lost 6 bases and 0 bases respectively, with 13 bases between them. The CDR3 spells CASRAGLPSTDTQYF. The CDR3 nucleotides are TGTGCCAGCAGGGCGGGACTGCCAAGCACAGATACGCAGTATTTT.

This clonotype has a count of ten or more. This chain uses TRBV6-1 with TRBJ1-1; 7 positions agree with TRBD1. The CDR3 extends over 15 amino acids. Trimming cost V 4 bases and J 5 bases; bases outside gene matches: 10. Germline loops: CDR1 MNHNS, CDR2 SASEGT. CDR3 region: CASSALTTGETEAFF. DNA for the CDR3: TGTGCCAGCAGTGCGCTAACTACAGGGGAAACTGAAGCTTTCTTT.

V and J are TRBV11-2 and TRBJ2-2, with 9 bases lining up with TRBD2. Germline CDR1 SGHAT, CDR2 FQNNGV. The CDR3 sequence is 17 residues long. V gave up 5 bases and J gave up 2 bases; unmatched junction bases: 9. CDR3 in DNA: TGTGCCAGCAGCGGAGGAGGACTAGCGAGTAACACCGGGGAGCTGTTTTTT. Translating it yields CASSGGGLASNTGELFF.

This clonotype has a handful of counts. J is TRBJ2-1 and V is TRBV11-2; 12 positions agree with TRBD1. CDR3 length: 20 amino acids. The V gene end was trimmed by 2 bases and the J gene end by 5 bases; junction bases not matched to a gene: 16. Per the germline V gene, CDR1 is SGHAT and CDR2 is FQNNGV. CDR3 protein: CASSLRWGQGAYGQNNEQFF. For the CDR3, the DNA is TGTGCCAGCAGCTTAAGGTGGGGACAGGGGGCTTACGGTCAGAACAATGAGCAGTTCTTC.

This chain links TRBV5-1 with TRBJ2-1; 8 bases fit TRBD2. This CDR3 has 15 amino acids. Germline assignment: CDR1 SGHRS and CDR2 YFSETQ. Trimming at V came to 5 bases and at J to 3 bases, leaving 7 bases not matched to a gene. In DNA, the CDR3 is TGCGCCAGCAGGATTGGACTAGCCATCTACAATGAGCAGTTCTTC. As protein: CASRIGLAIYNEQFF.

This clonotype has just a few counts. The chain uses TRBV29-1 and TRBJ2-1; 13 bases map to TRBD2. With V trimmed by 7 bases and J by 6 bases, 15 bases remained unmatched. The CDR3 has 17 residues. Germline loops: CDR1 SQVTM, CDR2 ANQGSEA. CDR3 sequence: CSGKGLAGEIRGNEQFF. The CDR3 coding sequence is TGCAGCGGGAAAGGACTAGCGGGAGAGATACGCGGCAATGAGCAGTTCTTC.

This clonotype was found a few times. The gene calls are TRBV19 and TRBJ2-7, with unresolved D. This CDR3 region has 15 residues. The V and J ends lost 7 bases and 2 bases respectively, with 18 bases between them. Germline CDR1 and CDR2: LNHDA and SQIVND (reference sequence). The CDR3 coding sequence is TGTGCCAGTACCATAGGTAGCCTCGGCCCCTACGAGCAGTACTTC. Residues: CASTIGSLGPYEQYF.